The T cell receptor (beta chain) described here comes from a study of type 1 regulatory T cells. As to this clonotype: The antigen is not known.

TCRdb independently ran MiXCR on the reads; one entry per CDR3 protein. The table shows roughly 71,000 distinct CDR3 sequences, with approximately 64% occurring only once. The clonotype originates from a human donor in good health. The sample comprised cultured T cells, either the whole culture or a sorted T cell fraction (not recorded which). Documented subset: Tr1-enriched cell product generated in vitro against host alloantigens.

This chain's CDR3 is CAIRASEVWREQFF. CDR3 DNA: TGTGCCATCAGAGCTAGCGAAGTCTGGAGAGAGCAGTTCTTC. This chain links TRBV10-3 with TRBJ2-1; possible D gene TRBD2, 6 bases. Deletions cut 6 bases from V and 10 bases from J, with 19 bases between. The CDR3 extends over 14 amino acids. Per germline, CDR1 ENHRY and CDR2 SYGVKD.